The 30 T cell receptor beta chains presented below share a single source sample, sequenced in a study of T cells in localized non-small cell lung cancer (dated by TCRdb to about 2020). Libraries were prepared through the immunoSEQ multiplex PCR assay. Entries here come from immuneACCESS through TCRdb and include only in-frame sequences with V and J called. Some clones fail to appear in such tables; in the studies checked, an unresolved V gene covers under half of the shortfall, and the cause of the remainder is unknown. The sample table lists fewer than 40,000 clones, roughly 86% of them with a count of one. The ten top clones hold around 4.2% of the sample. The source material was peripheral blood mononuclear cells, sampled before any cancer treatment. These TCRs come from a woman aged 40 to 75 with stage III lung adenocarcinoma.

This chain connects TRBV9 to TRBJ2-3; TRBD2 matches at 15 bases. Germline trimming cut 2 bases from V and 6 bases from J; bases unmatched to any gene: 7. This CDR3 comprises 17 residues. Per the germline V gene, CDR1 is SGDLS and CDR2 is YYNGEE. The CDR3 region has the DNA TGTGCCAGCAGCGTCCGGACTAGCGGGGGGGCAACTGATACGCAGTATTTT. Its translation is CASSVRTSGGATDTQYF.

The chain couples TRBV6-1 to TRBJ1-1, with a weak D call TRBD1 (5 bases). CDR1 is MNHNS and CDR2 is SASEGT in the germline V gene. The CDR3 consists of 14 residues. V was shortened by 8 bases and J by 4 bases, with 17 bases between the two germline ends. The CDR3 protein is CASWGGGKGTEAFF. Written as DNA, the CDR3 is TGTGCCAGCTGGGGGGGAGGGAAGGGCACTGAAGCTTTCTTT.

The gene calls are TRBV11-3 and TRBJ1-4, with D hard to call. The length of the CDR3 is 15 residues. Trimming pared 5 bases from V and 11 bases from J, leaving 21 bases between. CDR1 and CDR2 (germline): SGHNT, YENEEA. This CDR3 reads CASSPPNSFEEKLFF. The CDR3 nucleotides are TGTGCCAGCAGCCCGCCGAACTCCTTCGAGGAGAAACTGTTTTTT.

The chain carries TRBV6-5 and TRBJ1-5; possible D gene TRBD1, 5 bases. Germline assignment: CDR1 MNHEY and CDR2 SVGAGI. The CDR3 runs 15 residues. Trimming shortened V by 5 bases and J by 5 bases, and 16 bases separated the two germline ends. The DNA of the CDR3 is TGTGCCAGCAGTCTAGCAAGGGGATGGGATCAGCCCCAGCATTTT. It encodes CASSLARGWDQPQHF.

The rearrangement links TRBV29-1 to TRBJ1-2; 10 positions match TRBD1. The V and J ends lost 2 bases and 4 bases, in that order; junction bases with no gene match: 7. Germline assignment: CDR1 SQVTM and CDR2 ANQGSEA. The CDR3 is 15 amino acids. The CDR3 loop is CSVERDRGFSYGYTF. The CDR3 DNA sequence: TGCAGCGTTGAACGGGACAGGGGATTTTCCTATGGCTACACCTTC.

Written as DNA, the CDR3 is TGTGCCAGCAGCTTAAACCTACAGGGGGACGAGCAGTACTTC. This gives the protein CASSLNLQGDEQYF. The gene calls are TRBV7-3 and TRBJ2-7, with 8 bases aligning to TRBD1. Looked up from germline, CDR1 is SGHTA and CDR2 is FQGTGA. J gave up 5 bases and V 1 base, and 4 bases lay outside the gene matches. The CDR3 contains 14 residues.

The J gene is TRBJ1-2, the V gene TRBV11-2, with D tentatively TRBD1 (5 bases). The CDR3 has 16 amino acids. Germline CDR1 and CDR2: SGHAT and FQNNGV. V was cut by 0 bases and J by 3 bases, with 14 bases left in between. The CDR3 coding sequence is TGTGCCAGCAGCTTAGACAGGCAGGGACTGGACTATGGCTACACCTTC. Its translation is CASSLDRQGLDYGYTF.

This chain links TRBV9 with TRBJ1-2; D unresolved. Per germline, CDR1 SGDLS and CDR2 YYNGEE. Deletions cut 0 bases from V and 8 bases from J, with 11 bases between. CDR3 length: 13 amino acids. In nucleotides, the CDR3 is TGTGCCAGCAGCGTAGTGGTCGAAAGGGGCTACACCTTC. Residues: CASSVVVERGYTF.

V usage is TRBV28 and J usage is TRBJ2-7, with TRBD2 matching 13 bases. V shed 7 bases and J 2 bases; nucleotides not matched to a gene: 5. Germline V CDR1 and CDR2: MDHEN, SYDVKM. The CDR3 spans 15 residues. CDR3 residues: CASTEGTSGAYEQYF. The DNA for the CDR3 is TGTGCCAGCACAGAAGGGACTAGCGGGGCCTACGAGCAGTACTTC.

The chain uses TRBV7-9 and TRBJ2-1; 7 bases fit TRBD2. V lost 0 bases to trimming and J lost 5 bases; unmatched junction nucleotides: 13. Germline CDR1 reads SEHNR; CDR2 reads FQNEAQ (reference sequence). The CDR3 covers 18 residues. CDR3 nucleotide sequence: TGTGCCAGCAGCTTAGCCGTCTTTGGCGGGGGAATCGACAATGAGCAGTTCTTC. This sequence encodes CASSLAVFGGGIDNEQFF.

V usage is TRBV7-3 and J usage is TRBJ2-3, with 11 bases that match TRBD2. The junction had 2 bases not matched to a gene; V was cut back by 2 bases and J by 4 bases. The germline CDR1 and CDR2 sequences are SGHTA and FQGTGA. The CDR3 covers 15 residues. The CDR3 spells CASSLGTSGSDTQYF. CDR3 DNA sequence: TGTGCCAGCAGCTTAGGGACTAGCGGTTCAGATACGCAGTATTTT. The variable domain in full, with the rest retrieved from reference TRBV7-3 and TRBJ2-3, is GAGVSQTPSNKVTEKGKYVELRCDPISGHTALYWYRQSLGQGPEFLIYFQGTGAADDSGLPNDRFFAVRPEGSVSTLKIQRTERGDSAVYLCASSLGTSGSDTQYFGPGTRLTVL.

J is TRBJ2-5 and V is TRBV30; TRBD1 agrees at 8 bases. Germline loops: CDR1 GTSNPN, CDR2 SVGIG (reference sequence). This CDR3 region has 16 residues. Trimming cost V 0 bases and J 1 base; bases outside gene matches: 7. DNA of the CDR3: TGTGCCTGGAGTGTACCCGGGACAGGACTCCAAGAGACCCAGTACTTC. Translation gives CAWSVPGTGLQETQYF.

This rearrangement joins TRBV6-6 to TRBJ2-2, with D perhaps matching TRBD2 (6 bases). Per the germline V gene, CDR1 is MNHNY and CDR2 is SVGAGI (reference sequence). With 0 bases removed from V and 5 bases from J, the gap between germline ends came to 7 bases. The CDR3 extends over 14 amino acids. This CDR3 is CASSYSGGTGELFF. CDR3 coding DNA: TGTGCCAGCAGTTACTCCGGAGGGACCGGGGAGCTGTTTTTT.

V gene TRBV21-1 combines with J gene TRBJ2-2; the table calls TRBD2, which could not be checked here. TRBV21-1 is annotated as a pseudogene. There are 18 residues in the CDR3. In nucleotides, the CDR3 is TGTGCCAGCAGCAAAAGATGGCTAGCGGGAGAGGACACCGGGGAGCTGTTTTTT. It is translated as CASSKRWLAGEDTGELFF.

J is TRBJ2-1 and V is TRBV6-4; 15 bases line up with TRBD2. J lost 4 bases, V lost 8 bases, and 12 bases had no gene match. CDR1 is MRHNA, CDR2 SNTAGT, per germline. The CDR3 runs to 18 residues. This chain's CDR3 is CASRDSRTSGRGYNEQFF. The CDR3 DNA is TGTGCCAGCCGGGACAGCCGGACTAGCGGGAGGGGATACAATGAGCAGTTCTTC.

This clone came up a few times. The V and J genes are TRBV5-1 and TRBJ2-1, with 10 bases that match TRBD2. CDR3 length: 13 residues. Germline CDR1 is SGHRS and CDR2 is YFSETQ. Unmatched junction bases numbered 5, after V lost 4 bases and J lost 10 bases. CDR3 nucleotides: TGCGCCAGCAGCCAGCGGGAGGGCCGGGAGCAGTTCTTC. It translates to CASSQREGREQFF.

The chain is built from TRBV7-9 and TRBJ1-5, with a possible D match to TRBD1 (5 bases). The V gene lost 1 base and the J gene lost 7 bases, with 11 bases spanning the gap. Germline V CDR1 and CDR2: SEHNR, FQNEAQ (reference sequence). The CDR3 is made up of 14 amino acids. The DNA of the CDR3 is TGTGCCAGCAGCTTAGTTGGGGGATGGCAGCCCCAGCATTTT. It translates to CASSLVGGWQPQHF.

This clone was picked up a small number of times. At one end the junction does not follow the germline gene, possibly because of a read error. The chain uses TRBV19 and TRBJ1-1, with D possibly matching TRBD1 (5 bases). Germline V CDR1 and CDR2: LNHDA, SQIVND (reference sequence). The length of the CDR3 is 11 residues. Here the CDR3 DNA reads TGTGCCAGTAGTCTTGACAGACGGGAACTCTTT. Translating gives CASSLDRRELF.

V usage is TRBV18 and J usage is TRBJ2-2, with 12 bases fitting TRBD2. Germline assignment: CDR1 KGHSH and CDR2 LQKENI. This CDR3 contains 18 residues. V trimming: 3 bases; J trimming: 1 base; junction bases outside the gene matches: 6. The CDR3: CASSPTPSGGVNTGELFF. The CDR3, as DNA: TGTGCCAGCTCACCGACCCCTAGCGGGGGGGTGAACACCGGGGAGCTGTTTTTT.

The V and J genes are TRBV25-1 and TRBJ1-2; D is possibly TRBD1 (6 bases). The CDR3 totals 16 residues. Deletions cut 4 bases from V and 4 bases from J, with 19 bases between. CDR1 and CDR2 (germline): MGHDK, SYGVNS. The CDR3 protein is CASSGRVGGQIYGYTF. The CDR3 coding sequence is TGTGCCAGCAGTGGAAGGGTTGGCGGACAGATCTATGGCTACACCTTC.

The chain joins TRBV7-8 to TRBJ2-3; perhaps TRBD2 as D (5 bases). Germline V gene lookup returns CDR1 SGHVS and CDR2 FQNEAQ. The CDR3 contains 12 residues. Deletions cut 5 bases from V and 10 bases from J, with 13 bases between. In DNA, the CDR3 is TGTGCCAGCAGCCCCCGCGGAGGTCCGCAGTATTTT. Residues: CASSPRGGPQYF.

The CDR3 nucleotides read TGTGCCAGCAGGAGGTTTGGAGGCTCTGGAAACACCATATATTTT. It translates to CASRRFGGSGNTIYF. V usage is TRBV6-5 and J usage is TRBJ1-3; D not resolved. The CDR3 loop spans 15 amino acids. The V end was cut by 6 bases, the J end by 0 bases, with 12 bases between. From germline, CDR1 is MNHEY and CDR2 SVGAGI.

V gene TRBV7-9 combines with J gene TRBJ2-7; no definite D call. V shed 1 base and J shed 3 bases, with 10 bases lying between them. Germline lookup yields CDR1 SEHNR and CDR2 FQNEAQ (reference sequence). The CDR3 extends over 14 amino acids. CDR3 bases: TGTGCCAGCAGCTTAGACGGCGGTTACTACGAGCAGTACTTC. This encodes CASSLDGGYYEQYF. Complete variable domain (other parts from reference TRBV7-9 and TRBJ2-7): DTGVSQNPRHKITKRGQNVTFRCDPISEHNRLYWYRQTLGQGPEFLTYFQNEAQLEKSRLLSDRFSAERPKGSFSTLEIQRTEQGDSAMYLCASSLDGGYYEQYFGPGTRLTVT.

V and J are TRBV23-1 and TRBJ2-7; TRBD2 matches 9 bases. TRBV23-1 is an open reading frame, and its role is uncertain. The CDR3 is 16 amino acids. The junction had 9 bases not matched to a gene; V was cut back by 3 bases and J by 3 bases. In nucleotides, the CDR3 is TGCGCCAGCAGTCAGTCGGGGCGGGGGGGCCGCTACGAGCAGTACTTC. Its protein product is CASSQSGRGGRYEQYF.

The chain uses TRBV29-1 and TRBJ1-2; D is ambiguous. V was trimmed by 5 bases and J by 7 bases, leaving 11 bases between them. Germline CDR1 and CDR2: SQVTM and ANQGSEA. The CDR3 sequence is 11 residues long. The DNA for the CDR3 is TGCAGCGTTTCAGAGGAGCGTGGCTACACCTTC. It encodes CSVSEERGYTF.

This chain uses TRBV7-2 with TRBJ2-1, with a possible D match to TRBD1 (6 bases). V shed 4 bases and J shed 0 bases, with 13 bases lying between them. Germline-derived CDR1 and CDR2 are SGHTA and FQGNSA. CDR3 length: 16 residues. In DNA, the CDR3 is TGTGCCAGCAGCTGGGGAATAGGGGGCTCCTACAATGAGCAGTTCTTC. It codes for CASSWGIGGSYNEQFF.

This chain joins TRBV27 and TRBJ2-1; D might be TRBD2 (6 bases). The CDR3 has 15 residues. Trimming removed 5 bases from V and 2 bases from J, with 13 bases in between. Germline loops: CDR1 MNHEY, CDR2 SMNVEV (reference sequence). In DNA form, the CDR3 reads TGTGCCAGCAGTGCCCGGGAGTTCCCCTACAATGAGCAGTTCTTC. Amino acid sequence: CASSAREFPYNEQFF.

CDR3 in amino acids: CASSPNRGHTEAFF. The DNA for the CDR3 is TGTGCCAGCAGCCCCAACAGGGGGCACACTGAAGCTTTCTTT. The gene calls are TRBV11-2 and TRBJ1-1; 9 nucleotides line up with TRBD1. There are 14 residues in the CDR3. Looked up from germline, CDR1 is SGHAT and CDR2 is FQNNGV. The V and J ends lost 5 bases and 3 bases, in that order; junction bases with no gene match: 4.

The chain joins TRBV6-1 to TRBJ1-4, with a weak D call TRBD1 (5 bases). Trimming stripped 4 bases from V and 2 bases from J, with 17 bases between. The length of the CDR3 is 17 residues. CDR1 and CDR2 from the germline V gene are MNHNS and SASEGT. CDR3 loop: CASSGRQGWATNEKLFF. The CDR3 DNA reads as TGTGCCAGCAGTGGTAGGCAGGGTTGGGCCACTAATGAAAAACTGTTTTTT.

The chain recombines TRBV29-1 with TRBJ2-1, with D unclear. Germline V gives CDR1 SQVTM, CDR2 ANQGSEA. CDR3 length equals 14 residues. The CDR3 loop reads CSGLKGSSASEQFF. Here the CDR3 DNA reads TGCAGTGGATTGAAGGGCAGCTCGGCGAGTGAGCAGTTCTTC.